The rows below give T cell receptor beta chains drawn from one sample of a study of blood T cell repertoires in COVID-19. The protocol was immunoSEQ multiplex PCR, while the TCRdb copy is restricted to in-frame clones and leaves out a portion. This table holds about 190,000 clones, more than 75% found once. Sequenced material: peripheral blood. All receptors derive from a man aged 40-49 years with active or convalescent COVID-19. Both conserved end residues are part of each CDR3. Each record gives: V gene, J gene, clone size, D gene, CDR3 DNA, CDR3 protein. A D gene is named only where the DNA matches it firmly. Clone size is given for some rows only: seen once, a few or many times, or a class if the clone is expanded.

>TRBV28|TRBJ1-2|NA|NA
TGTGCCAGCAGCCAGTTCTATGGCTACACCTTC
CASSQFYGYTF
>TRBV19|TRBJ1-2|NA|NA
TGTGCCAGTGGTCCGGACAGCGGCTACACCTTC
CASGPDSGYTF
>TRBV24-1|TRBJ2-3|NA|NA
TGTGCCACCTCAGACTCGGCAGATACGCAGTATTTT
CATSDSADTQYF
>TRBV5-4|TRBJ1-1|NA|TRBD1
TGTGCCAGCAGCTTGGGAGGGGGCGGTGAAGCTTTCTTT
CASSLGGGGEAFF
>TRBV5-4|TRBJ2-7|NA|TRBD2
TGTGCCAGCAGCTTGGCCGCTAGCGGGGGGCCGCCTTTCTACGAGCAGTACTTC
CASSLAASGGPPFYEQYF
>TRBV29-1|TRBJ2-7|NA|NA
TGCAGCGTTGAGTCGGGGAGTCCCTACGAGCAGTACTTC
CSVESGSPYEQYF
>TRBV4-3|TRBJ1-2|NA|NA
TGCGCCAGCAGCCAAGAACCCAGGCGGGGTGGCTACACCTTC
CASSQEPRRGGYTF
>TRBV9|TRBJ1-6|few|NA
TGTGCCAGCAGCTTCCAGGGTAGCTCCTATAATTCACCCCTCCACTTT
CASSFQGSSYNSPLHF
>TRBV30|TRBJ2-5|once|NA
TGTGCCTGGATGACAGGACAAGAGACCCAGTACTTC
CAWMTGQETQYF
>TRBV7-3|TRBJ2-5|NA|TRBD2
TGTGCCAGCAGCTTCGGACTAGCGGGGGGGCAGGAGACCCAGTACTTC
CASSFGLAGGQETQYF